A selection of T cell receptor beta chains follows, all from one sample in a study of breast tumors, draining lymph nodes, adjacent tissues. TCRdb fed the multiplex PCR reads into MiXCR, producing one record per CDR3 protein. The table includes 250,000 or so distinct CDR3 sequences, about 33% detected once. Sequencing input: axillary lymph node tissue. These TCRs come from a female donor with breast cancer. Some clones in this sample may be carry-over from other donors' samples. The CDR3 runs from the conserved cysteine through the conserved F or W. D genes are given only for firm matches. Clone size is not always given. Where it is, it says once, few, many or a class for expanded clones.

>16|-|TRBJ2-1|TRBV10-1|many
TGCGCCAGCAGTGAGTTGGAACAGGGTTACTACAATGAGCAGTTCTTC
CASSELEQGYYNEQFF
>10|-|TRBJ2-7|TRBV27|-
TGTGCCAGCGTAGGGTACGGGCAGTACTTC
CASVGYGQYF
>15|TRBD2|TRBJ2-6|TRBV15|many
TGTGCCACCAGCAGGGGGGGGTCTGGGGCCAACGTCCTGACTTTC
CATSRGGSGANVLTF
>17|-|TRBJ1-4|TRBV7-9|-
TGTGCCAGCAGCCTTACGGTCGGGGGATCAACTAATGAAAAACTGTTTTTT
CASSLTVGGSTNEKLFF
>17|-|TRBJ2-7|TRBV11-2|many
TGTGCCAGCAGCTTAGTTGCGGCGTTGGGCCCACGCGACGAGCAGTACTTC
CASSLVAALGPRDEQYF
>13|TRBD1|TRBJ2-7|TRBV20-1|many
TGCAGTGCGCCGGGACAGATGCCCTACGAGCAGTACTTC
CSAPGQMPYEQYF
>11|-|TRBJ2-5|TRBV29-1|many
TGCAGCGTTGTGGAACAAGAGACCCAGTACTTC
CSVVEQETQYF
>13|TRBD1|TRBJ2-7|TRBV2|many
TGTGCCAGCAGTGGACAGGGGCCTACGAGACAGTACTTC
CASSGQGPTRQYF
>16|TRBD2|TRBJ2-1|TRBV5-1|-
TGCGCCAGCAGCCTCGGACTAGCGGGAGGTTCCAATGAGCAGTTCTTC
CASSLGLAGGSNEQFF
>13|-|TRBJ2-5|TRBV24-1|-
TGTGCTAGAGGGGGAGGACTACAAGAGACCCAGTACTTC
CARGGGLQETQYF
>13|-|TRBJ2-7|TRBV6-2/TRBV6-3|-
TGTGCCAGCAGTGACTCGGACAGATTTGTGCAGTACTTC
CASSDSDRFVQYF
>15|-|TRBJ1-3|TRBV10-3|many
TGTGCCATCAGAGAGGACCGGACCTCTGGAAACACCATATATTTT
CAIREDRTSGNTIYF
>20|TRBD1|TRBJ1-2|TRBV5-6|few
TGTGCCAGCAGCTCGACCTCATCCCGGGACAGAGTCAGCTATGGCTATGGCTACACCTTC
CASSSTSSRDRVSYGYGYTF
>16|-|TRBJ2-3|TRBV24-1|-
TGTGCCACCAGTGATCGAGGGCGGGGTATCACAGATACGCAGTATTTT
CATSDRGRGITDTQYF
>11|-|TRBJ2-3|TRBV6-5|many
TGTGCCAGCCGTCAGTCCAATACGCAGTATTTT
CASRQSNTQYF
>14|-|TRBJ2-2|TRBV7-3|-
TGCGCCAGCAGCCCGGCTCTCCGGGCCGGGGAGCTGTTTTTT
CASSPALRAGELFF
>15|-|TRBJ1-2|TRBV20-1|many
TGCAGTGCTAGTTGGAGGGATATCAGAGGCTATGGCTACACCTTC
CSASWRDIRGYGYTF
>14|-|TRBJ2-6|TRBV6-4|many
TGTGCCAGCAGTGTCCAACCTGGGGCCAACGTCCTGACTTTC
CASSVQPGANVLTF
>11|TRBD1|TRBJ1-6|TRBV6-1|many
TGTGCCACTCCGGCTATGGGACAGGGTGGTTTT
CATPAMGQGGF
>14|-|TRBJ1-3|TRBV19|many
TGTGCCAGTCTTCCCCGACAATCTGGAAACACCATATATTTT
CASLPRQSGNTIYF
>14|TRBD1|TRBJ2-3|TRBV7-8|many
TGTGCCAGCGGGCGGGACAGGGGGGCAGATACGCAGTATTTT
CASGRDRGADTQYF
>15|-|TRBJ2-3|TRBV5-8|many
TGTGCCAGCAGCTTGGCCATTAGTCTACCAGATACGCAGTATTTT
CASSLAISLPDTQYF
>13|TRBD1|TRBJ2-2|TRBV29-1|-
TGCAGCGGTGGACAGGGGGACACCGGGGAGCTGTTTTTT
CSGGQGDTGELFF
>16|TRBD2|TRBJ2-7|TRBV12-3/TRBV12-4|many
TGTGCCAGCAGTTTGGAGGCTGGAGCGGGGGCCTACGAGCAGTACTTC
CASSLEAGAGAYEQYF
>14|TRBD1|TRBJ1-1|TRBV18|-
TGTGCCAGCTCACCAGGACAGGGATTGACTGAAGCTTTCTTT
CASSPGQGLTEAFF
>17|-|TRBJ2-1|TRBV5-1|many
TGCGCCAGCAGCCCTTCGTTCGACAGGCGCCTCAACAATGAGCAGTTCTTC
CASSPSFDRRLNNEQFF
>14|TRBD2|TRBJ2-1|TRBV6-4|-
TGTGCCAGCAGTGTAGCGGGAGAGTACGGTGAGCAGTTCTTC
CASSVAGEYGEQFF
>14|TRBD1|TRBJ1-2|TRBV27|-
TGTGCCAGCAGTTTATTAGGGACAGACTATGGCTACACCTTC
CASSLLGTDYGYTF
>15|TRBD2|TRBJ2-3|TRBV20-1|many
TGCAGTGCTAGCTTAACTAGCGGTAGCACAGATACGCAGTATTTT
CSASLTSGSTDTQYF
>12|-|TRBJ1-2|TRBV4-1|many
TGCGCCAGCAGCCAAGAGAGAGGGACGTTCACCTTC
CASSQERGTFTF
>13|-|TRBJ2-2|TRBV5-6|many
TGTGCCAGCAGCCCGGATGACACCGGGGAGCTGTTTTTT
CASSPDDTGELFF
>12|TRBD1|TRBJ2-7|TRBV20-1|many
TGCAGTGTGAGGGACAGAGACTACGAGCAGTACTTC
CSVRDRDYEQYF
>14|TRBD2|TRBJ2-1|TRBV7-9|many
TGTGCCAGCAGCTTAGTACTAGCGGGTGGTGAGCAGTTCTTC
CASSLVLAGGEQFF
>15|-|TRBJ2-5|TRBV4-1|-
TGCGCCAGCAGCCTAGGGGTAAGGGACCAAGAGACCCAGTACTTC
CASSLGVRDQETQYF
>16|TRBD1|TRBJ1-5|TRBV19|many
TGTGCCAGTAGTGACGCCGGGACAGGGATCAATCAGCCCCAGCATTTT
CASSDAGTGINQPQHF
>16|TRBD2|TRBJ2-7|TRBV7-2|-
TGTGCCAGCAGCTTAGGGGGGGGACGCGCCGCCTACGAGCGGTACTTC
CASSLGGGRAAYERYF
>13|-|TRBJ2-1|TRBV20-1|many
TGCAGTGCTAGTGGACAGTTCCACAATGAGCAGTTCTTC
CSASGQFHNEQFF
>17|TRBD2|TRBJ2-7|TRBV2|many
TGTGCCAGCAGTGAGGGTAGCGGGCCGTTCTGGTCCTACGAGCAGTACTTC
CASSEGSGPFWSYEQYF
>12|-|TRBJ2-7|TRBV3-1|-
TGTGCCAGCAGCCGCGGCGACTACGAGCAGTACTTC
CASSRGDYEQYF
>15|TRBD2|TRBJ2-1|TRBV10-2|many
TGCGCCAGCAGATCAACTAGCGGGTTTTTCAATGAGCAGTTCTTC
CASRSTSGFFNEQFF
>16|TRBD1|TRBJ1-3|TRBV20-1|many
TGCAGTGCTAGAGTACCCGGGACAGAGACTGGAAACACCATATATTTT
CSARVPGTETGNTIYF
>16|TRBD2|TRBJ2-1|TRBV10-2|many
TGCGCCAGCAGACCGACTAGCGGGGGCTCCTACAATGAGCAGTTCTTC
CASRPTSGGSYNEQFF
>13|TRBD1|TRBJ1-1|TRBV20-1|-
TGCAGTGCCGACAGGGGGGGATACACTGAAGCTTTCTTT
CSADRGGYTEAFF
>14|-|TRBJ1-5|TRBV20-1|-
TGCAGTGCAAGAAAGGGGGGCGCCGGTCAGCCCCAGCATTTT
CSARKGGAGQPQHF
>15|-|TRBJ2-1|TRBV9|many
TGTGCCAGCAGCGTAGAACGGGGCTCCTACAATGAGCAGTTCTTC
CASSVERGSYNEQFF
>15|-|TRBJ2-7|TRBV5-5|many
TGTGCCAGCAGCTTGGTGGGGGGCGGTTCCTACGAGCAGTACTTC
CASSLVGGGSYEQYF
>16|TRBD2|TRBJ2-3|TRBV6-1|-
TGTACCAGCAGTAAGACTAGCGGGAGGGCCACAGATACGCGGTATTTT
CTSSKTSGRATDTRYF
>11|-|TRBJ1-2|TRBV6-5|few
TGTGCCAGCACGGGGGTGTCTGGCTACACCTTC
CASTGVSGYTF
>14|TRBD1|TRBJ1-3|TRBV2|-
TGTGCCGGGACAGGGGGCGCCGCTGGAAACACCATATATTTT
CAGTGGAAGNTIYF
>15|TRBD1|TRBJ1-5|TRBV20-1|few
TGCAGTGCTATTCCGGGACAGGGCTACAATGAGCCCCAGCATTTT
CSAIPGQGYNEPQHF
>14|TRBD1|TRBJ2-1|TRBV11-3|few
TGTGCCAGCAGCTCTAACAGGGGATACAATGAGCAGTTCTTC
CASSSNRGYNEQFF